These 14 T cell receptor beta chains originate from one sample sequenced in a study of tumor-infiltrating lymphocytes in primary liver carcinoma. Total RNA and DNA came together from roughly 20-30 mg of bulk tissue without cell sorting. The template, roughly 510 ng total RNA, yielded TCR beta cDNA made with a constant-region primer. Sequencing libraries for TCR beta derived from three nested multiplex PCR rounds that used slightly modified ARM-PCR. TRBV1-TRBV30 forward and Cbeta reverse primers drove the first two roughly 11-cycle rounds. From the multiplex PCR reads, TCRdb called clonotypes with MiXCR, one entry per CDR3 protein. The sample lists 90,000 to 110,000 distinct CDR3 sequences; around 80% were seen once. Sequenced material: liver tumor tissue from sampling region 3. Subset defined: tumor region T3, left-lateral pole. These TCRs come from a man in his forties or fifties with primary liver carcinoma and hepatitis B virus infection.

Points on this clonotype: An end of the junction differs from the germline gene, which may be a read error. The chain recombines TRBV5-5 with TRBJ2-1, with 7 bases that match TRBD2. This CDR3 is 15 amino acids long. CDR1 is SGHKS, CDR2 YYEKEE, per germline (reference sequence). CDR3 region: CASSPSSGIYNEQIF. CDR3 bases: TGTGCCAGCAGCCCATCGAGCGGGATATACAATGAGCAGATCTTC.

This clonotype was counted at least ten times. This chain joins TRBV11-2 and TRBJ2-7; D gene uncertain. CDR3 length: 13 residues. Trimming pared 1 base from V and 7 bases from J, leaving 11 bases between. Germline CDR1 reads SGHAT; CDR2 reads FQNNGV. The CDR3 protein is CASSLGARWEQYF. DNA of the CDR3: TGTGCCAGCAGCTTAGGGGCCCGCTGGGAGCAGTACTTC.

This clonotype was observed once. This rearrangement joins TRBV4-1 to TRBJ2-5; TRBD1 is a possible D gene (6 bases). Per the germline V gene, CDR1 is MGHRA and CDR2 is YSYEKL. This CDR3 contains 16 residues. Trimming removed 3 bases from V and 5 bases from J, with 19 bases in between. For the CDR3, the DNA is TGCGCCAGCAGCCATACTCAGGGGACGGCAGGCGAGACCCAGTACTTC. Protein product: CASSHTQGTAGETQYF.

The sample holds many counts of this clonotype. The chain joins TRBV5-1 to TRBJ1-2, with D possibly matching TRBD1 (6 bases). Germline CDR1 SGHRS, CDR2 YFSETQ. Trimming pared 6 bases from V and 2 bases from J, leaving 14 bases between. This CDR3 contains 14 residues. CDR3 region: CASIPGGSNYGYTF. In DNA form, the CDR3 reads TGCGCCAGCATACCGGGGGGCAGCAACTATGGCTACACCTTC.

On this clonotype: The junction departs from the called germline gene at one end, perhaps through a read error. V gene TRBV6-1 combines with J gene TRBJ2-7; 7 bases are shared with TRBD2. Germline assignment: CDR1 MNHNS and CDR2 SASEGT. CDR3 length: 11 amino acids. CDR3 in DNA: TGTGTCAGCAGTGGGTGGACTAGTGGGATCTTC. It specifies CVSSGWTSGIF.

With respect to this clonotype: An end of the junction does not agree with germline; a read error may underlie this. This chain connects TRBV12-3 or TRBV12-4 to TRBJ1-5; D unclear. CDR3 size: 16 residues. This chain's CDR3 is CASSLAVIYSNKPQHF. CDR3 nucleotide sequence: TGTGCCAGCAGTTTAGCCGTGATATATAGCAATAAGCCCCAGCATTTT.

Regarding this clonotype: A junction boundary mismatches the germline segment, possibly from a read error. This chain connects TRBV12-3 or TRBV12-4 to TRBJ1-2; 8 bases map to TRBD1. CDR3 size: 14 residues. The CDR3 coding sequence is TGTGCCAGCAGTCCGCCCGGACAGGGCAGTGGCTACAGTTTC. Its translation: CASSPPGQGSGYSF.

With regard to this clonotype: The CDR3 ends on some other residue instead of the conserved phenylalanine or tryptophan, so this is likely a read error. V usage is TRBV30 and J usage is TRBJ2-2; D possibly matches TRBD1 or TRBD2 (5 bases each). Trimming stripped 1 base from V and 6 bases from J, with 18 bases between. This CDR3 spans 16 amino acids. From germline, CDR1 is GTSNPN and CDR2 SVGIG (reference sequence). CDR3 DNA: TGTGCCTGGAGTGCCTTTGGGACCAGCGAGCCCGGGGAGCTGTTTTTA. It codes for CAWSAFGTSEPGELFL.

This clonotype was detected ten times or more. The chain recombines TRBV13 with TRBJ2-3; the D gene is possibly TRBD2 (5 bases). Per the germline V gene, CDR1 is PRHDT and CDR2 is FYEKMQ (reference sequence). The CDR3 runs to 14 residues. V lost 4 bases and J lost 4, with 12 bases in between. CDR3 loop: CASSSLVGADTQYF. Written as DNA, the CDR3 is TGTGCCAGCAGCTCACTAGTCGGGGCAGATACGCAGTATTTT.

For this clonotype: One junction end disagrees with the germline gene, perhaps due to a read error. This CDR3 is CASSSRTNQGTQYF. In DNA form, the CDR3 reads TGTGCCAGCAGCTCAAGGACTAACCAAGGGACCCAGTACTTC. The chain has TRBV9 and TRBJ2-5; D is perhaps TRBD2 (6 bases). This CDR3 has 14 amino acids. Germline CDR1 reads SGDLS; CDR2 reads YYNGEE.

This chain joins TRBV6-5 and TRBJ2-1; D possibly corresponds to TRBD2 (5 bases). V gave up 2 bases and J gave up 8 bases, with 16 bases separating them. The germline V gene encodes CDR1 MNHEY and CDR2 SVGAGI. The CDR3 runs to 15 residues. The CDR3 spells CASSYPEGEPDEQFF. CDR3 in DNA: TGTGCCAGCAGTTACCCTGAGGGAGAGCCTGATGAGCAGTTCTTC.

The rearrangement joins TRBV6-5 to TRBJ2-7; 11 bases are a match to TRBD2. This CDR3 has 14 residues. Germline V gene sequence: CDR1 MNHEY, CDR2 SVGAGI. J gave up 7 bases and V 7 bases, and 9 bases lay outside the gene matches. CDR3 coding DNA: TGTGCCAGCATGAGACTAGCGGGAAGTTGTGAGCAGTACTTC. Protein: CASMRLAGSCEQYF.

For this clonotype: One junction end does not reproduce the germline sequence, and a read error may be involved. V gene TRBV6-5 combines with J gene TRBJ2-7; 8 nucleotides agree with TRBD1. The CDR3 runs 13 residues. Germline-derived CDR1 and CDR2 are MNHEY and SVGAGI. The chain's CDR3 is CASIMDRAHEHYF. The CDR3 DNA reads TGTGCCAGCATAATGGACAGGGCTCACGAGCACTACTTC.

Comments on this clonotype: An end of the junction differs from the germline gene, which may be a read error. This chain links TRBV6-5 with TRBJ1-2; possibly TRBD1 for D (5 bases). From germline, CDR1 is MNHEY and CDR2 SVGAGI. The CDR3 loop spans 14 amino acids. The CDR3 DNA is TGTGCAAGCAGACCCGGGACGGGTGAGTTGGGCTACACCTTC. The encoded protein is CASRPGTGELGYTF.